This TCR beta chain was sequenced during a study of immune evolution from preneoplasia to lung adenocarcinoma. As for the study in general: HLA loss of heterozygosity: around 6.5% AIS, about 15% MIA, more than 25% ADC, none AAH.

Premalignant or tumor cells were enriched by macro-dissection after pathologic assessment. Remarks on this clone: The same CDR3 arises from other DNA sequences in this sample as well.

CDR1 LNHNV and CDR2 YYDKDF come from the germline V gene (reference sequence). The germline V and J ends were trimmed by 3 bases and 8 bases, with 6 bases remaining between them. The CDR3 length is 11 residues. TCRdb's copy holds only in-frame clones and misses some; the assay was immunoSEQ multiplex PCR. The data hold thousands of clones, with around 74% observed a single time. The receptor's source is an older donor with lung adenocarcinoma. Some clones in this sample may be carry-over from other donors' samples. The sequenced sample consisted of FFPE atypical adenomatous hyperplasia tissue from the lung. Stated subset: atypical adenomatous hyperplasia (AAH), lung preneoplasia. The gene calls are TRBV15 and TRBJ2-3; D is unclear. CDR3 coding DNA: TGTGCCACCAGCAGCGGAATTACGCAGTATTTT. Its protein is CATSSGITQYF.